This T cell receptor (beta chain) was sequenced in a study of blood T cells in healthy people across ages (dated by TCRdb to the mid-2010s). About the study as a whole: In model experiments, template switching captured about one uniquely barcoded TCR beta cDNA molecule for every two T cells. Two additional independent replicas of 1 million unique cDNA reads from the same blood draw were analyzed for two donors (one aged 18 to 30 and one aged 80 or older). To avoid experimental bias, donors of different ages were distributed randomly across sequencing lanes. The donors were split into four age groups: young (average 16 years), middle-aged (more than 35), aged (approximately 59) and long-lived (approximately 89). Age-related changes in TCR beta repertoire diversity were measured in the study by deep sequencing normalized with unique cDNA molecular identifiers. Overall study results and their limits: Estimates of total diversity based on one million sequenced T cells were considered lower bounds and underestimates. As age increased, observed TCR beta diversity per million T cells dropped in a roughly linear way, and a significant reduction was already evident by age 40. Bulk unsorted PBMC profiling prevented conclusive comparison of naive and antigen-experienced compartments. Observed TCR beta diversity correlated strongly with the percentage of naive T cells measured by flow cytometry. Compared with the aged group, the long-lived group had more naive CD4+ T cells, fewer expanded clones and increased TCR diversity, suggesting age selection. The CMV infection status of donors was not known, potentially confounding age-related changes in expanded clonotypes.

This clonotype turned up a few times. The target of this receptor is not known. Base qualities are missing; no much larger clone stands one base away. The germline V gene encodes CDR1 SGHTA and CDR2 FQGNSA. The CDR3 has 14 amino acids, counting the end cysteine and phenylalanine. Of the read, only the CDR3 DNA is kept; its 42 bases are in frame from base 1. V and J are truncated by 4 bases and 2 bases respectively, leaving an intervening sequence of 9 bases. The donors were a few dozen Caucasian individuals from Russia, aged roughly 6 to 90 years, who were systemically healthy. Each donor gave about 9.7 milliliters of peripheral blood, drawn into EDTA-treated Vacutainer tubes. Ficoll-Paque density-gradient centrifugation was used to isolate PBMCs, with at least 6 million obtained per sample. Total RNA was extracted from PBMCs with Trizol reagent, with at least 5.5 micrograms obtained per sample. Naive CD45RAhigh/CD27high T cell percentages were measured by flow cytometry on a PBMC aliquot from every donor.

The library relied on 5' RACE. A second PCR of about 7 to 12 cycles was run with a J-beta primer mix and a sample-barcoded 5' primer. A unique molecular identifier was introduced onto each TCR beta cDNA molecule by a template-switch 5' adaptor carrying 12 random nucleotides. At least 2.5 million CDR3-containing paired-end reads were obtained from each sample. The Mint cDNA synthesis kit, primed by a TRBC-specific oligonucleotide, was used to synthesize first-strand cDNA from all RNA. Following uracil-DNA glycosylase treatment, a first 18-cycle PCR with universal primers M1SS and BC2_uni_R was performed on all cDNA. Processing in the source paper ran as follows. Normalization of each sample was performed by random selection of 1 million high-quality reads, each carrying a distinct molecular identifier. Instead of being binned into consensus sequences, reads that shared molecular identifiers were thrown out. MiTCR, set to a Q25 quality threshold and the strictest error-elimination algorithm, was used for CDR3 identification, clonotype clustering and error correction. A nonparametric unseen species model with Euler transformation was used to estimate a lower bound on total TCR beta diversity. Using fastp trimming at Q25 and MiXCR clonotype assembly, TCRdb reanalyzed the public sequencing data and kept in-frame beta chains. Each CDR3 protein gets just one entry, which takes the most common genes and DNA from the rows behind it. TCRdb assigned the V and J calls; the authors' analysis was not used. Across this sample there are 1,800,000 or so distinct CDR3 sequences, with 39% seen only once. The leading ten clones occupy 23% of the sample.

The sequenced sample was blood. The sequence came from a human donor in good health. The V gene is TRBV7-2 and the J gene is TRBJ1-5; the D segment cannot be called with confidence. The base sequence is TGTGCCAGCAGCTCCCAGAGGGGCAATCAGCCCCAGCATTTT. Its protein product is CASSSQRGNQPQHF.